This T cell receptor beta chain emerged from a study of CD8+CD57+ T cells in acquired aplastic anemia (dated by TCRdb to 2017 to 2018). Broadly, across the study: Extracted DNA from sorted CD4+ and CD8+ cells averaged around 3.2 ug, ranging from roughly 0.2 to 30 ug. CD8+CD57+ expansion was defined as a frequency above the mean frequency observed in healthy subjects.

With regard to this clonotype: Its antigen is not yet known. A read error may explain this, as a much larger clone is one base away.

From the germline V gene, CDR1 is SGHRS and CDR2 is YFSETQ. Inclusive of the bounding cysteine and phenylalanine, the CDR3 is 15 residues long. The read is trimmed to its CDR3 DNA, 45 bases read in frame from base 1. What the study reported, not specific to this receptor: Although under 35 CD8+ CDR3 sequences were shared by patients and controls, these sequences appeared highly expressed in patients and within the immunodominant clones of patients. No significant difference in CD8+ Simpson's diversity was found between patients and healthy controls (P=0.060).

The patients picked for sequencing were ones in whom flow cytometry had shown an expansion of CD8+CD57+ cells. Every patient had a diagnosis of severe acquired aplastic anemia based on International Study of Aplastic Anemia and Agranulocytosis and Camitta criteria. At the time blood was sampled, none of the patients had received any therapy. In the study, sorted CD4+ and CD8+ blood T cells from patients with severe aplastic anemia and from healthy subjects underwent deep sequencing of TCR repertoires. In the USA, patient enrollment took place under clinicaltrials.gov protocols 00001620, 01623167, 00001397, 00071045, 00081523 and 00961064. Ficoll-Paque density gradient centrifugation was used to isolate peripheral blood mononuclear cells. CD4+ and CD8+ T cells were sorted by FACS or magnetic beads before DNA extraction. Profiling of TCR beta VDJ combinations and CDR3 sequences used genomic DNA as the template. An Illumina HiSeq 2000 was used for TCR repertoire sequencing. The original pipeline was this. TRBV/TRBJ rearrangement plots, CDR3 size and DJ length profiles, and Simpson's diversity index were used to assess repertoires. The most abundant DNA sequence in the deep sequencing data was taken as the immunodominant clone. CDR3 amino acid sequences were screened for sharing across subjects and were compared with published repertoires and the VDJdb database. Using fastp at Q25 and MiXCR, TCRdb reprocessed the public reads and kept productive beta chains. Each CDR3 protein appears once, grouped with its most common genes and DNA. The V and J calls were not made by the authors but by TCRdb's processing. This sample comprises 200,000 to 250,000 distinct CDR3 sequences, almost 50% of them detected only once. Together, the top ten hold just under 20% of the sample.

The chain employs TRBV5-1 and TRBJ1-1, and possibly TRBD1, on 6 matching bases. Sequenced input: sorted CD4+, CD8+, or CD8+CD57+ T cells (not recorded which) from PBMCs. The receptor was derived from a human donor with aplastic anemia. DNA sequence: TGCGCCAGCAGCTTAGGGGGTCTAGCGAACACTGAAGCTCTCTTT. Its protein product is CASSLGGLANTEALF.